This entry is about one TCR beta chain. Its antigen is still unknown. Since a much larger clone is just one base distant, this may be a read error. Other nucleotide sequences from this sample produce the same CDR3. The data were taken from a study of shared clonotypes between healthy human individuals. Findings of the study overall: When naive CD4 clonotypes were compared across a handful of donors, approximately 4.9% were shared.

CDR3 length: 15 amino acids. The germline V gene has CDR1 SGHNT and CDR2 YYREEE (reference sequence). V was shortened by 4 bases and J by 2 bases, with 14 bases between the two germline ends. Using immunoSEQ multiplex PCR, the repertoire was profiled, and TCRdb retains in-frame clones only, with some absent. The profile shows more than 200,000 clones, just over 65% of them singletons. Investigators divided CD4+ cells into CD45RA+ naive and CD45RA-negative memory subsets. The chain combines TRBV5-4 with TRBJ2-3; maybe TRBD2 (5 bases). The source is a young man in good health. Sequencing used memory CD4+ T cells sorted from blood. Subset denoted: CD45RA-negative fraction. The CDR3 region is CASSLDRGHTDTQYF. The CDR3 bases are TGTGCCAGCAGCCTAGACCGAGGGCACACAGATACGCAGTATTTT.